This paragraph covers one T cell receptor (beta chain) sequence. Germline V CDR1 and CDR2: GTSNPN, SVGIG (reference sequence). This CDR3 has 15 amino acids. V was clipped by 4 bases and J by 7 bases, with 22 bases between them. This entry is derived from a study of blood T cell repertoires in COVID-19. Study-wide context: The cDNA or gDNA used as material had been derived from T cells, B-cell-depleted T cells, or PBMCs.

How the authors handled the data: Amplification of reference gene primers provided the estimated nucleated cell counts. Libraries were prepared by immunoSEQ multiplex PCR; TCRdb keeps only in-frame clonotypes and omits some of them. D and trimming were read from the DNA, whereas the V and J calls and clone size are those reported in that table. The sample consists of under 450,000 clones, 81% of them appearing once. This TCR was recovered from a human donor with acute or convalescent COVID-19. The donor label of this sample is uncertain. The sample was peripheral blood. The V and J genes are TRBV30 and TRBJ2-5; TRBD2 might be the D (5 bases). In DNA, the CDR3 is TGTGCCTGGAATGTAGGGTCCTCCCCGCGGGTGACCCAGTACTTC. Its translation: CAWNVGSSPRVTQYF. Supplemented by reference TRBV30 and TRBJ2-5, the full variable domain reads SQTIHQWPATLVQPVGSPLSLECTVEGTSNPNLYWYRQAAGRGLQLLFYSVGIGQISSEVPQNLSASRPQDRQFILSSKKLLLSDSGFYLCAWNVGSSPRVTQYFGPGTRLLVL.